This T cell receptor beta chain stems from a study of cytotoxic CD8 clonotypes in ibrutinib-treated CLL. Study as a whole: Partial responders approximately 24, complete 2; about twelve progressed and some 14 stayed in remission by median approximately 5.5 years. An average of around 250,000 productive templates and tens of thousands of productive rearrangements was obtained per sample.

Study-level points and caveats: Clonality showed a rise at ibrutinib response that reversed toward baseline at progression. Baseline clonality exceeded age-matched healthy donors and tracked circulating CD8+ T-cell counts.

This clone appeared a single time. The antigen is undetermined. Some clones are missing from TCRdb's copy, which holds only in-frame ones; the method was immunoSEQ multiplex PCR. This sample has around 130,000 clones; less than 90% occur once, and the top ten carry 2.5% to 3.5%. Germline lookup yields CDR1 SNHLY and CDR2 FYNNEI. CDR3 size: 15 residues. V shed 7 bases and J shed 7 bases, with 19 bases lying between them. The rearrangement links TRBV2 to TRBJ1-4, with a possible D match to TRBD1 (5 bases). The material was PBMCs, obtained after 24 months of ibrutinib treatment. The clonotype was recovered from a human donor with chronic lymphocytic leukemia. The CDR3: CASTLDRGGSEKLFF. The CDR3 DNA sequence: TGTGCCAGCACCCTTGATCGGGGGGGGAGTGAAAAACTGTTTTTT.